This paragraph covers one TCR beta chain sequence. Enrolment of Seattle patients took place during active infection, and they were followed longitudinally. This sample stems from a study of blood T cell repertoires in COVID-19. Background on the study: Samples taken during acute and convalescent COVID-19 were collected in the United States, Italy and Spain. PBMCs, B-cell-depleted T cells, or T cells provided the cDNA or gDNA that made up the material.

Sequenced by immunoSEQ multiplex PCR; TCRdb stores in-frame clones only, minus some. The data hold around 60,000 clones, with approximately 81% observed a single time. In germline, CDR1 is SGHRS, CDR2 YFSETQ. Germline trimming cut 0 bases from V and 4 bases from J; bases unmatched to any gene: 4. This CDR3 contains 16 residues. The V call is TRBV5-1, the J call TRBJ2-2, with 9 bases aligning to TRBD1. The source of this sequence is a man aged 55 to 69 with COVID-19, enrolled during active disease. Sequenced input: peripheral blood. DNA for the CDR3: TGCGCCAGCAGCTTGGTTGGGACAGGGAGCACCGGGGAGCTGTTTTTT. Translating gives CASSLVGTGSTGELFF.